A selection of T cell receptor beta chains follows, all from one sample in a study of T cells in localized non-small cell lung cancer. Sequencing used immunoSEQ multiplex PCR; TCRdb keeps in-frame clones, though not all of them. The repertoire holds tens of thousands of clones, with roughly nine tenths as singletons. The source was peripheral blood, collected before any cancer treatment. The source of these receptors is a woman aged 35 to 70 with stage I lung adenocarcinoma. The CDR3 runs from the conserved cysteine through the conserved F or W. D genes are given only for firm matches. Expanded clones are given a class, and other clones once, few, many or no size at all.

j_call,v_call,d_call,clone_size,cdr3_aa,cdr3_nt
TRBJ2-5,TRBV5-4,TRBD2,-,CASSLGLAGGPEQETQYF,TGTGCCAGCAGCTTGGGGCTAGCGGGGGGGCCGGAACAAGAGACCCAGTACTTC
TRBJ1-4,TRBV4-3,TRBD1,-,CASSLSGTGAREKLFF,TGCGCCAGCAGCCTTTCCGGGACAGGGGCGCGCGAAAAACTGTTTTTT
TRBJ2-7,TRBV29-1,-,-,CSVQAMGRDEQYF,TGCAGCGTCCAAGCCATGGGCAGGGACGAGCAGTACTTC
TRBJ2-7,TRBV5-6,-,-,CASSLGVVYEQYF,TGTGCCAGCAGCTTGGGGGTCGTCTACGAGCAGTACTTC
TRBJ1-5,TRBV19,-,few,CASSPRNQPQHF,TGTGCCAGTTCCCCGCGTAATCAGCCCCAGCATTTT
TRBJ2-7,TRBV9,TRBD1,-,CASTPGTGISYEQYF,TGTGCCAGCACCCCCGGGACAGGGATCTCCTACGAGCAGTACTTC
TRBJ1-1,TRBV4-3,TRBD1,once,CASSQPGQGYTEAFF,TGCGCCAGCAGCCAACCTGGACAGGGTTACACTGAAGCTTTCTTT
TRBJ1-2,TRBV18,TRBD1,once,CASSPGTGNNYGYTF,TGTGCCAGCTCACCAGGGACAGGGAACAACTATGGCTACACCTTC
TRBJ2-7,TRBV15,TRBD1,-,CATSRAGTGSVEQYF,TGTGCCACCAGCAGAGCAGGGACAGGGAGTGTCGAGCAGTACTTC
TRBJ1-5,TRBV6-5,-,-,CAISDLGGQPQHF,TGTGCCATCAGTGATCTGGGTGGCCAGCCCCAGCATTTT
TRBJ1-5,TRBV19,TRBD1,-,CATSPPGTGFRQPQHF,TGTGCCACCTCCCCCCCCGGGACAGGGTTCCGTCAGCCCCAGCATTTT
TRBJ1-2,TRBV9,TRBD1,-,CASSVATGGGQGAFYGYTF,TGTGCCAGCAGCGTAGCTACGGGGGGCGGACAGGGGGCGTTCTATGGCTACACCTTC
TRBJ2-7,TRBV4-1,TRBD2,-,CASSFGLAGGYEQYF,TGCGCCAGCAGCTTCGGACTAGCGGGAGGATACGAGCAGTACTTC
TRBJ1-6,TRBV11-1,-,few,CASSLAAGRSPLHF,TGTGCCAGCAGCTTAGCTGCAGGGAGATCACCCCTCCACTTT
TRBJ2-6,TRBV7-3,-,-,CASSARVTGANVLTF,TGTGCCAGCAGCGCCAGGGTCACTGGGGCCAACGTCCTGACTTTC
TRBJ1-2,TRBV2,TRBD1,-,CASRLTGIDGYTF,TGTGCCAGCAGACTGACAGGGATTGATGGCTACACCTTC
TRBJ2-5,TRBV7-9,TRBD2,-,CASSLLGTSAETQYF,TGTGCCAGCAGCTTATTGGGGACTAGCGCAGAGACCCAGTACTTC
TRBJ1-1,TRBV30,TRBD1,-,CAGTGWATMNTEAFF,TGTGCCGGGACAGGATGGGCCACTATGAACACTGAAGCTTTCTTT
TRBJ2-7,TRBV18,TRBD1,-,CASSPGQGTYEQYF,TGTGCCAGCTCACCGGGACAGGGTACCTACGAGCAGTACTTC
TRBJ2-3,TRBV10-1,-,-,CASKAGKHADTQYF,TGCGCCAGCAAGGCAGGAAAGCACGCAGATACGCAGTATTTT
TRBJ1-5,TRBV27,-,-,CASKSGVWGNQPQHF,TGTGCCAGCAAGTCAGGGGTTTGGGGCAATCAGCCCCAGCATTTT
TRBJ2-5,TRBV7-6,-,-,CASSPSLEETQYF,TGTGCCAGCAGCCCCAGCCTGGAAGAGACCCAGTACTTC
TRBJ2-2,TRBV7-2,-,-,CASSLLSGPSTGELFF,TGTGCCAGCAGCTTACTATCCGGGCCAAGCACCGGGGAGCTGTTTTTT
TRBJ2-1,TRBV2,-,-,CASTTYNEQFF,TGTGCCAGCACGACTTACAATGAGCAGTTCTTC
TRBJ2-7,TRBV5-4,-,-,CASSLRDGTGEQYF,TGTGCCAGCAGCTTGAGAGACGGAACGGGCGAGCAGTACTTC
TRBJ2-7,TRBV28,TRBD2,-,CASSSRLAGGPYEQYF,TGTGCCAGCAGTTCCAGACTAGCGGGAGGGCCCTACGAGCAGTACTTC
TRBJ1-4,TRBV7-9,-,-,CASSFGGEEKLFF,TGTGCCAGCAGCTTCGGGGGGGAAGAAAAACTGTTTTTT
TRBJ1-1,TRBV2,TRBD1,-,CASSRDSTNTEAFF,TGTGCCAGCAGCAGGGACAGTACGAACACTGAAGCTTTCTTT
TRBJ2-5,TRBV6-1,-,-,CASSENRRARSGTQYF,TGTGCCAGCAGTGAAAACAGGCGGGCCAGGTCTGGGACCCAGTACTTC
TRBJ2-7,TRBV5-4,TRBD1,-,CASSLQGVYEQYF,TGTGCCAGCAGCTTACAGGGGGTCTACGAGCAGTACTTC
TRBJ2-5,TRBV5-1,-,-,CASSLVVPSETQYF,TGCGCCAGCAGCTTGGTTGTACCATCAGAGACCCAGTACTTC
TRBJ2-1,TRBV5-1,TRBD1,-,CASSSDRANEQFF,TGCGCCAGCAGCTCAGACAGGGCCAATGAGCAGTTCTTC
TRBJ2-2,TRBV7-2,-,-,CASSLVHPENTGELFF,TGTGCCAGCAGCTTAGTCCACCCAGAGAACACCGGGGAGCTGTTTTTT
TRBJ1-6,TRBV5-1,TRBD1,-,CASSLVGQGASPLHF,TGCGCCAGCAGCTTGGTGGGACAGGGCGCTTCACCCCTCCACTTT
TRBJ1-1,TRBV5-5,TRBD1,-,CASSFEQGDTEAFF,TGTGCCAGCAGCTTTGAGCAGGGGGACACTGAAGCTTTCTTT
TRBJ2-5,TRBV7-3,TRBD2,-,CASSERGGLETQYF,TGTGCCAGCAGCGAGCGGGGGGGCCTTGAGACCCAGTACTTC
TRBJ2-2,TRBV27,-,-,CASSLEQTTGELFF,TGTGCCAGCAGTTTAGAACAGACCACCGGGGAGCTGTTTTTT
TRBJ1-1,TRBV5-1,-,-,CASSSGTLNTEAFF,TGCGCCAGCAGCTCTGGGACGCTTAACACTGAAGCTTTCTTT
TRBJ2-1,TRBV9,-,once,CASSVPPHEQFF,TGTGCCAGCAGCGTACCCCCTCATGAGCAGTTCTTC
TRBJ1-5,TRBV11-2,-,-,CASSTAALGGNQPQHF,TGTGCCAGCAGCACCGCGGCTCTCGGCGGCAATCAGCCCCAGCATTTT
TRBJ1-1,TRBV9,-,once,CASSVGAGGGTEAFF,TGTGCCAGCAGCGTAGGGGCGGGGGGCGGCACTGAAGCTTTCTTT
TRBJ1-5,TRBV11-2,-,-,CASSTGDSNQPQHF,TGTGCCAGCAGTACGGGTGACTCTAATCAGCCCCAGCATTTT
TRBJ2-7,TRBV5-1,TRBD1,-,CASSLVAGQGYEQYF,TGCGCCAGCAGCTTGGTCGCCGGACAGGGCTACGAGCAGTACTTC
TRBJ1-1,TRBV9,-,-,CASSPVGTGLGTEAFF,TGTGCCAGCAGCCCAGTAGGTACAGGGCTGGGGACTGAAGCTTTCTTT
TRBJ2-1,TRBV19,TRBD1,-,CASSNRQGAAYNEQFF,TGTGCCAGTAGCAACCGACAGGGGGCCGCCTACAATGAGCAGTTCTTC
TRBJ1-5,TRBV6-1,-,-,CASKPAYSNQPQHF,TGTGCCAGCAAACCAGCATATAGCAATCAGCCCCAGCATTTT
TRBJ2-7,TRBV27,-,-,CASSPVCVRFFSYEQYF,TGTGCCAGCAGTCCGGTTTGTGTCCGCTTTTTTTCCTACGAGCAGTACTTC
TRBJ2-7,TRBV18,-,-,CASSPGRSPSEQYF,TGTGCCAGCTCACCAGGGCGCAGTCCATCCGAGCAGTACTTC